The T cell receptor beta chain under discussion was sequenced for a study of blood T cell repertoires in COVID-19. V dropped 1 base and J dropped 8 bases, with 5 bases sitting between them. Germline CDR1 and CDR2: MNHNS and SASEGT. The CDR3 is 11 residues long. Only in-frame clones appear in the TCRdb table, and some are missing; sequencing was by immunoSEQ multiplex PCR. The sample holds under 350,000 clones, roughly 86% seen once. The TCR comes from a man aged 18 to 29 with active or convalescent COVID-19. The rearrangement links TRBV6-1 to TRBJ1-2; D is uncertain. Sample: peripheral blood. CDR3 nucleotide sequence: TGTGCCAGCAGTGAAGGGAGAGGCTACACCTTC. This codes for CASSEGRGYTF.